This entry lists 13 T cell receptor beta chains sequenced from one sample in a study of tissue T cells after allogeneic stem cell transplantation. Sequencing was performed with immunoSEQ multiplex PCR; in TCRdb, only in-frame clones are kept and a portion is missing. The table records about 6,700 clones, 40% to 55% of them present only once. Time point given: mouse harvest day 7 after allogeneic transplant. Mouse grafts combined 10^7 T-cell-depleted bone marrow cells with 10^6 splenic CD5+ T cells. The sequenced material came from gut tissue. These receptors originate from a female BALB/c mouse given C57BL/6 T cells with graft-versus-host disease after an allogeneic hematopoietic cell transplant.

Note on this clone: Gene labels here are mouse ones. The CDR3 goes on 1 residue after the read ends, and that part is filled in from the germline J gene. V and J are TRBV23 and TRBJ2-2; no check of the table's D call, TRBD2, against the DNA was made. The CDR3 is 15 amino acids. The germline gives CDR1 KGHTA, CDR2 FQNQQP. CDR3 amino acids: CSSSPLGGNTGQLYF. CDR3 bases read: TGCTCCAGCAGTCCCCTGGGGGGAAACACCGGGCAGCTCTAC. Full variable domain (remainder filled in from reference TRBV23 and TRBJ2-2): DAAVTQKPRYLIKMKGQEAEMKCIPEKGHTAVFWYQQKQSKELKFLIYFQNQQPLDQIDMVKERFSAVCPSSSLCSLGIRTCEAEDSALYLCSSSPLGGNTGQLYFGEGSKLTVL.

This clone was seen a handful of times. Gene names denote mouse genes. With the read ending 1 residue before the CDR3 end, the germline J gene is used to fill in that end. V gene TRBV20 combines with J gene TRBJ2-5; D is possibly TRBD1 (5 bases). In germline, CDR1 is GFQATS, CDR2 STVNSAI. CDR3 length equals 13 residues. Trimming removed 3 bases from V and 0 bases from J, with 7 bases in between. Here the CDR3 reads CGARDRNQDTQYF. CDR3 bases read: TGTGGTGCTAGAGACAGAAACCAAGACACCCAGTAC.

With respect to this clone: The listed genes are named as in mouse. The read terminates 1 residue ahead of where the CDR3 ends, so the germline J gene completes it. The rearrangement links TRBV26 to TRBJ2-5, with D uncertain. The CDR3 runs to 14 residues. V was shortened by 2 bases and J by 2 bases, with 8 bases between the two germline ends. Germline values: CDR1 KGHPV, CDR2 FQNQEV (reference sequence). The CDR3 region is CASSLTGIQDTQYF. The sequenced CDR3 bases are TGTGCCAGCAGTCTGACGGGGATCCAAGACACCCAGTAC.

Note on this clone: The listed genes are named as in mouse. From the germline J gene comes the end of the CDR3, since the read stops 1 residue before it. The genes are TRBV13-2 and TRBJ1-4; D is ambiguous. The V end lost 5 bases, the J end lost 5 bases, and 4 bases lay between the germline ends. Germline CDR1 NNHNN, CDR2 SYGAGS (reference sequence). This CDR3 spans 11 amino acids. CDR3 sequence: CASGQNERLFF. CDR3 DNA (partial): TGTGCCAGCGGACAGAACGAAAGATTATTT.

This clone was seen more than once but under ten times. The gene names here belong to mouse. The CDR3 is cut off 1 residue early in the read; its end comes from the germline J gene. V gene TRBV12-1 combines with J gene TRBJ2-7; D is unclear. The CDR3 sequence is 13 residues long. V was cut by 0 bases and J by 0 bases, with 5 bases left in between. Germline V CDR1 and CDR2: SGHSN, HYEKVE. The CDR3 protein is CASSLLDSYEQYF. The sequenced CDR3 bases are TGTGCCAGCTCTCTCTTAGACTCCTATGAACAGTAC.

By proportion, this clone is medium-sized. The listed genes are named as in mouse. The read is 1 residue too short to cover the CDR3 end, so that end is filled in from the germline J gene. V and J are TRBV26 and TRBJ1-4; D unresolved. The CDR3 spans 13 residues. Germline V gives CDR1 KGHPV, CDR2 FQNQEV (reference sequence). The V gene lost 0 bases and the J gene lost 5 bases, with 4 bases spanning the gap. The CDR3 bases that were read are TGTGCCAGCAGTCTGTCTGGGAACGAAAGATTATTT. The encoded protein is CASSLSGNERLF. The entire CDR3 sequence reads CASSLSGNERLFF.

This clone was observed a handful of times. Genes and germline are mouse. The DNA ends 1 residue before the CDR3 does, and the rest of the CDR3 is filled in from the germline J gene. The J gene is TRBJ1-3, the V gene TRBV12-1; D is perhaps TRBD1 (6 bases). Looked up from germline, CDR1 is SGHSN and CDR2 is HYEKVE. V dropped 4 bases and J dropped 0 bases, with 9 bases sitting between them. This CDR3 has 14 residues. The sequenced part of the CDR3 DNA is TGTGCCAGCTCCCGACAGGTTTCTGGAAATACGCTCTAT. Amino acids: CASSRQVSGNTLY. The CDR3 reads in full as CASSRQVSGNTLYF.

In regard to this clone: Gene labels here are mouse ones. Read sequence stops 1 residue before the CDR3 end, and the germline J gene provides the missing end. V gene TRBV23 combines with J gene TRBJ2-7; the table gives TRBD2 as D, unverified against the DNA. The CDR3 extends over 14 amino acids. CDR1 and CDR2 (germline): KGHTA, FQNQQP. This CDR3 reads CSSRLRDWEFEQYF. The covered CDR3 bases are TGCTCCAGCAGGCTCCGGGACTGGGAATTTGAACAGTAC.

For this clone: Gene names denote mouse genes. The CDR3 goes on 1 residue after the read ends, and that part is filled in from the germline J gene. The chain recombines TRBV31 with TRBJ2-5, with a tentative D call TRBD1 (8 bases). The CDR3 runs to 15 residues. The V end was cut by 0 bases, the J end by 0 bases, with 10 bases between. Looked up from germline, CDR1 is GKSSPN and CDR2 is SITVG. CDR3 DNA, as far as it was read: TGTGCCTGGAGTCTACAGGGGGGGAACCAAGACACCCAGTAC. Translation gives CAWSLQGGNQDTQY. The complete CDR3 sequence is CAWSLQGGNQDTQYF. Full variable domain (rest looked up from reference TRBV31 and TRBJ2-5): AQTIHQWPVAEIKAVGSPLSLGCTIKGKSSPNLYWYWQATGGTLQQLFYSITVGQVESVVQLNLSASRPKDDQFILSTEKLLLSHSGFYLCAWSLQGGNQDTQYFGPGTRLLVL.

As to this clone: The gene names here belong to mouse. Coverage ceases 1 residue before the CDR3 finishes, and the germline J gene fills in the end. The V and J genes are TRBV23 and TRBJ1-4; the D call in the table, TRBD1, was not verified against the DNA. The CDR3 loop spans 14 amino acids. Germline values: CDR1 KGHTA, CDR2 FQNQQP. The CDR3: CSSSPGGEDERLFF. Partial CDR3 DNA: TGCTCCAGCAGTCCAGGGGGCGAGGACGAAAGATTATTT.

Concerning this clone itself: Genes here carry mouse names. Read data end 1 residue before the CDR3 end; the end is taken from the germline J gene. Other DNA sequences within the sample encode an identical CDR3. This rearrangement joins TRBV13-3 to TRBJ2-7; D call uncertain. The CDR3 is made up of 13 amino acids. Between the trimmed V and J ends, which lost 5 bases and 4 bases, there was a span of 13 bases. The germline V gene has CDR1 NNHDY and CDR2 SYVADS. The CDR3 reads CASSEGRSYEQYF. The sequenced part of the CDR3 DNA is TGTGCCAGCAGCGAAGGCAGGTCATATGAACAGTAC.

As regards this clone: Mouse gene names and germline throughout. The read ends 1 residue shy of where the CDR3 ends; the end is completed using the germline J gene. The rearrangement links TRBV2 to TRBJ1-4; D unclear. Trimming left V 0 bases short and J 4 bases short, with 6 bases between. There are 14 residues in the CDR3. Per the germline V gene, CDR1 is LGHNA and CDR2 is YSYQKL. The DNA read from the CDR3 is TGTGCCAGCAGCCAAGACCAGGACAACGAAAGATTATTT. Protein: CASSQDQDNERLF. In full, the CDR3 reads CASSQDQDNERLFF.

On this clone: The gene names here belong to mouse. CDR3 residues: CASSLVGANERLFF. The sequenced part of the CDR3 DNA is TGTGCCAGCTCTCTCGTGGGGGCCAACGAAAGATTATTT. The chain uses TRBV12-1 and TRBJ1-4; a weak D match, TRBD1 (5 bases). The read gets to within 1 residue of the CDR3 end, and the germline J gene fills in the rest. Germline V gene data show CDR1 as SGHSN and CDR2 as HYEKVE. CDR3 length: 14 amino acids. V was clipped by 0 bases and J by 3 bases, with 7 bases between them.